Described below is a single TCR beta chain sequence and its context. The antigen is not known. The data were taken from a study of blood T cells in healthy people across ages. Study-wide background: Template-switching capture recovered about one barcoded beta molecule per two T cells.

The CDR3 spans 15 residues. Germline lookup yields CDR1 ENHRY and CDR2 SYGVKD. V shed 0 bases, J shed 5 bases, and the junction held 4 bases outside the gene matches. Study results and limitations: A strong correlation was found between TCR beta diversity and the percentage of naive T cells.

Samples had at least 7 million PBMCs isolated from them. Through a sample-barcoded 5' primer and a J-beta primer mix, a second PCR was run for roughly 6 to 11 cycles. TCRdb processed the 5' RACE reads anew with MiXCR; each CDR3 protein has one entry. The sample carries fewer than 2 million distinct CDR3 sequences, 39% recorded once. The chain employs TRBV10-3 and TRBJ1-2; 9 bases fit TRBD1. The TCR originated in a human donor in good health. Material: blood. The CDR3 spells CAISESGQGLYGYTF. In nucleotides, the CDR3 is TGTGCCATCAGTGAGTCGGGACAGGGCTTATATGGCTACACCTTC.